Sequencing of this T cell receptor beta chain was carried out in a study of response to subunit inactivated influenza vaccine. Findings and caveats of the study: Authors suggested each seasonal influenza vaccination recruits few new T cells.

TCRdb processed the RT-PCR reads anew with MiXCR; each CDR3 protein has one entry. The table shows 550,000 to 800,000 distinct CDR3 sequences, with around 14% occurring only once. The CDR3 extends over 10 amino acids. V was pared by 7 bases and J by 6 bases, with 3 bases between. Germline V lookup: CDR1 MNHEY, CDR2 SVGEGT. With regard to this clonotype: What it recognizes is unknown.

The sample consisted of PBMCs from blood, taken less than 13 days after vaccination. This clonotype was obtained from a man aged 45 to 65 who received an inactivated influenza vaccine. The gene calls are TRBV6-2 or TRBV6-3 and TRBJ2-2; D ambiguous. The CDR3 sequence is CASKSGELFF. The CDR3 nucleotides are TGTGCCAGCAAGTCCGGGGAGCTGTTTTTT.